Here is one TCR beta chain with its context. Assay used: immunoSEQ multiplex PCR; TCRdb lists only in-frame clones, some missing. The table records 15,000 to 20,000 clones, more than 70% of them present only once. Germline lookup yields CDR1 SGHNT and CDR2 YENEEA. Trimming took 5 bases from V and 3 from J, leaving 10 bases between them. This CDR3 is 13 amino acids long. Ipilimumab, 1 mg/kg, started 14 to 28 days after autologous transplant. Through week 26, nivolumab 3 mg/kg IV was given weeks 1, 4, 7, 10, then biweekly. This record belongs to a study of ipilimumab plus nivolumab after autologous stem cell transplantation. Study-wide context: Median doses per patient: a few ipilimumab, under 10 nivolumab.

Material: PBMCs, obtained in a trial of ipilimumab plus nivolumab as post-transplant consolidation. V and J are TRBV11-3 and TRBJ1-2; no reliable D call. The sequence derives from a male donor with diffuse large B-cell lymphoma. CDR3 loop: CASSKNSHYGYTF. CDR3 bases: TGTGCCAGCAGCAAGAACAGCCACTATGGCTACACCTTC.